This T cell receptor (beta chain) was documented in a study of T cells in Graves' hyperthyroidism and ophthalmopathy. CDR3 size: 15 residues. Germline V gene data show CDR1 as SGHAT and CDR2 as FQNNGV. V was shortened by 2 bases and J by 4 bases, with 11 bases between the two germline ends. TCR beta CDR3 regions were amplified from RNA. The TCR CDR3 first-round RT-PCR relied on the HTBI primer set. One entry per CDR3 protein results from TCRdb running MiXCR on the multiplex PCR reads. There are roughly 350,000 distinct CDR3 sequences in the sample; about 15% occur only once, and around 20% lies in the top ten. The study excluded patients with uncontrolled infection, other autoimmune disease, pregnancy or lactation. Only a few counts were recorded for this clonotype. Its antigen is not identified. Study-wide results and caveats: Blood also showed most of the thyroid clonotypes that were expanded above 0.001. Ophthalmopathy prediction by the model preceded onset by a median roughly 6 months.

This chain joins TRBV11-2 and TRBJ2-2; D possibly corresponds to TRBD2 (6 bases). Sample: blood. The clonotype was recovered from a woman aged 30 to 39 with Graves' ophthalmopathy. CDR3 region: CASSLSQGLTGELFF. CDR3 nucleotides: TGTGCCAGCAGCTTATCGCAGGGACTCACCGGGGAGCTGTTTTTT.